These 27 T cell receptor beta chains were sequenced from one sample in a study of HIV-infected patients and healthy controls. Alpha and beta constant-region primers primed reverse transcription of around 550 ng RNA. Using multiplexing indices, alpha and beta chain libraries were generated apart by chain-specific third strand synthesis. TCRdb analysed the 5' RACE reads with MiXCR anew, one entry per CDR3 protein. The sample lists approximately 25,000 distinct CDR3 sequences; about 8.5% were seen once. No cell fractionation was done, so the repertoire covers all unsorted peripheral blood T cells. Material: blood. The receptors here all came from an adult in good health.

This clonotype was seen repeatedly, ten times or more. The chain employs TRBV20-1 and TRBJ2-7; no firm D call. CDR3 length: 10 amino acids. Germline assignment: CDR1 DFQATT and CDR2 SNEGSKA (reference sequence). V shed 4 bases and J shed 3 bases, with 4 bases lying between them. The CDR3 DNA is TGCAGTGCTACCTACTACGAGCAGTACTTC. It yields the protein CSATYYEQYF.

This clonotype was counted many times. J is TRBJ2-4 and V is TRBV7-9, with D uncertain. CDR1 SEHNR and CDR2 FQNEAQ come from the germline V gene (reference sequence). V lost 6 bases and J 1 base, leaving 13 bases between the germline ends. The CDR3 has 15 residues. CDR3 sequence (DNA): TGTGCCAGCAGTCCCGGTCTCGTTGCCAAAAACATTCAGTACTTC. Its protein product is CASSPGLVAKNIQYF.

By share of the sample, this clonotype is medium-sized. The chain couples TRBV6-2 or TRBV6-3 to TRBJ1-6; D gene ambiguous. The CDR3 covers 16 residues. V was pared by 7 bases and J by 0 bases, with 13 bases between. The germline V gene has CDR1 MNHEY and CDR2 SVGEGT. CDR3 bases: TGTGCCAGCATCGACGCGGGATACTCCTATAATTCACCCCTCCACTTT. Protein: CASIDAGYSYNSPLHF.

This chain joins TRBV11-1 and TRBJ2-2; 8 bases map to TRBD1. This CDR3 contains 14 residues. The junction had 3 bases not matched to a gene; V was cut back by 8 bases and J by 1 base. The germline V gene has CDR1 SGHAT and CDR2 FQDESV (reference sequence). CDR3 coding DNA: TGTGCCAGCGGCGGGACAGGGAACACCGGGGAGCTGTTTTTT. Translated, it gives CASGGTGNTGELFF.

This clonotype was found many times. This chain links TRBV12-3 or TRBV12-4 with TRBJ1-2; D is unresolved. The CDR3 has 15 residues. V was clipped by 1 base and J by 6 bases, with 15 bases between them. The CDR3 nucleotides read TGTGCCAGCAGTTTAGGGGGATGGGATATAGATGGCTACACCTTC. It translates to CASSLGGWDIDGYTF.

The table lists this clonotype with many counts. V is TRBV3-1 and J is TRBJ2-7; 9 positions match TRBD1. The V gene's germline CDR1 is LGHDT and CDR2 YNNKEL (reference sequence). This CDR3 has 14 residues. Losses at the gene ends were 3 bases for V and 7 bases for J; bases not matched to a gene: 7. This chain's CDR3 is CASSHHDRGEEQYF. DNA of the CDR3: TGTGCCAGCAGCCATCACGACAGGGGGGAAGAGCAGTACTTC.

Many counts were recorded for this clonotype. The chain has TRBV6-5 and TRBJ1-1, with 7 bases aligning to TRBD1. Trimming cost V 6 bases and J 3 bases; bases outside gene matches: 10. The CDR3 spans 15 residues. The germline gives CDR1 MNHEY, CDR2 SVGAGI. This CDR3 is CASRPPDRVDTEAFF. CDR3 nucleotides: TGTGCCAGCAGACCGCCAGACAGGGTTGACACTGAAGCTTTCTTT.

The chain recombines TRBV7-9 with TRBJ2-2; no definite D call. Trimming cost V 5 bases and J 2 bases, with 15 bases left between them. Germline V lookup: CDR1 SEHNR, CDR2 FQNEAQ (reference sequence). CDR3 length: 16 amino acids. CDR3 in DNA: TGTGCCAGCAGCCCGGGTCACGCGATTAACACCGGGGAGCTGTTTTTT. Protein sequence: CASSPGHAINTGELFF.

This clonotype was seen a handful of times. The chain uses TRBV25-1 and TRBJ2-5; D unresolved. The V gene's germline CDR1 is MGHDK and CDR2 SYGVNS. Trimming cost V 3 bases and J 2 bases, with 7 bases left between them. The CDR3 is made up of 13 amino acids. The CDR3 bases are TGTGCCAGCAGTGAGCCCCAACAAGAGACCCAGTACTTC. Its protein is CASSEPQQETQYF.

This clonotype was picked up many times. The V and J genes are TRBV10-3 and TRBJ2-5, with 7 nucleotides matching TRBD1. Germline CDR1 ENHRY, CDR2 SYGVKD. This CDR3 is 14 amino acids long. V was pared by 8 bases and J by 3 bases, with 9 bases of the junction left unmatched. The CDR3 coding sequence is TGTGCCATCGGAACCGGGACAGAGAAAGAGACCCAGTACTTC. Translated, it gives CAIGTGTEKETQYF.

This sequence joins TRBV25-1 and TRBJ1-2; D is unclear. The CDR3 consists of 12 residues. CDR1 is MGHDK, CDR2 SYGVNS, per germline. Deletions cut 4 bases from V and 4 bases from J, with 7 bases between. The CDR3 spells CASSVGPYGYTF. The CDR3, as DNA: TGTGCCAGCAGTGTAGGCCCCTATGGCTACACCTTC.

The rearrangement joins TRBV9 to TRBJ2-3; possibly TRBD2 for D (6 bases). Germline V CDR1 and CDR2: SGDLS, YYNGEE. There are 16 residues in the CDR3. Trimming left V 1 base short and J 0 bases short, with 12 bases between. CDR3 sequence (DNA): TGTGCCAGCAGCGTAACCGGGACTCGTAGCACAGATACGCAGTATTTT. Translated, it gives CASSVTGTRSTDTQYF.

The table lists this clonotype with many counts. The rearrangement uses TRBV6-5 and TRBJ1-5, with D possibly being TRBD1 (6 bases). Germline V gives CDR1 MNHEY, CDR2 SVGAGI. CDR3 size: 15 residues. V was pared by 6 bases and J by 3 bases, with 15 bases between. CDR3 sequence reads: CASSPLGGNNQPQHF. CDR3 nucleotide sequence: TGTGCCAGCAGCCCCCTAGGGGGGAACAATCAGCCCCAGCATTTT.

The chain is built from TRBV6-2 or TRBV6-3 and TRBJ1-1; D gene unclear. V lost 6 bases and J lost 1, with 18 bases in between. The germline gives CDR1 MNHEY, CDR2 SVGEGT. This CDR3 contains 16 residues. Here the CDR3 reads CASRTPDRYTNTEAFF. The CDR3 region has the DNA TGTGCCAGCAGAACTCCGGACCGTTACACGAACACTGAAGCTTTCTTT.

This clonotype has a handful of counts. The chain carries TRBV25-1 and TRBJ2-2, with TRBD1 matching 8 bases. CDR1 is MGHDK, CDR2 SYGVNS, per germline. The length of the CDR3 is 14 residues. The ends lost 6 bases at V and 6 bases at J; junction bases unmatched: 6. The CDR3 loop reads CASRPDRGAGELFF. CDR3 coding DNA: TGTGCCAGCAGGCCTGACAGGGGAGCCGGGGAGCTGTTTTTT. Filled out from reference TRBV25-1 and TRBJ2-2, the complete variable domain reads EADIYQTPRYLVIGTGKKITLECSQTMGHDKMYWYQQDPGMELHLIHYSYGVNSTEKGDLSSESTVSRIRTEHFPLTLESARPSHTSQYLCASRPDRGAGELFFGEGSRLTVL.

This clonotype was counted many times. The rearrangement uses TRBV29-1 and TRBJ2-5, with a tentative D call TRBD1 (5 bases). V was trimmed by 8 bases and J by 1 base, leaving 20 bases between them. Germline values: CDR1 SQVTM, CDR2 ANQGSEA. The CDR3 sequence is 15 residues long. The CDR3 DNA follows: TGCAGCACTGCAGGGTACCAGACGGCCCAAGAGACCCAGTACTTC. Translating gives CSTAGYQTAQETQYF.

This clonotype was recorded a few times. The gene calls are TRBV5-4 and TRBJ2-7; 11 bases map to TRBD1. Per germline, CDR1 SGHNT and CDR2 YYREEE (reference sequence). The CDR3 extends over 15 amino acids. With 5 bases clipped from V and 3 bases from J, the junction kept 7 bases outside the gene matches. CDR3 nucleotide sequence: TGTGCCAGCAGACCCGGACAGGGGGCTATCTACGAGCAGTACTTC. Residues: CASRPGQGAIYEQYF.

This clonotype was counted many times. V and J are TRBV19 and TRBJ1-4; 7 bases line up with TRBD1. Per germline, CDR1 LNHDA and CDR2 SQIVND (reference sequence). The CDR3 runs 15 residues. After removal of 3 bases from V and 5 bases from J, the junction contained 6 bases not matched to a gene. This CDR3 reads CASSISTGRNEKLFF. The CDR3 DNA sequence: TGTGCCAGTAGTATCTCGACAGGGCGGAATGAAAAACTGTTTTTT.

This clonotype was seen a few times. The J gene is TRBJ1-1, the V gene TRBV7-3; a weak D match, TRBD1 (5 bases). There are 15 residues in the CDR3. Trimming cost V 2 bases and J 0 bases, with 10 bases left between them. The V gene's germline CDR1 is SGHTA and CDR2 FQGTGA. CDR3 in DNA: TGTGCCAGCAGCTTATTGGGGGTCATGAACACTGAAGCTTTCTTT. It yields the protein CASSLLGVMNTEAFF.

This clonotype has a count of ten or more. The V and J genes are TRBV2 and TRBJ1-5; 7 bases fit TRBD1. Germline lookup yields CDR1 SNHLY and CDR2 FYNNEI. The CDR3 consists of 14 residues. Germline trimming cut 8 bases from V and 0 bases from J; bases unmatched to any gene: 4. The CDR3: CASHRGYSNQPQHF. CDR3 coding DNA: TGTGCCAGCCACAGGGGCTATAGCAATCAGCCCCAGCATTTT.

This clonotype was found many times. The chain combines TRBV25-1 with TRBJ2-3, with 9 bases matching TRBD1. Unmatched junction bases numbered 11, after V lost 10 bases and J lost 0 bases. CDR3 size: 16 residues. Germline CDR1 reads MGHDK; CDR2 reads SYGVNS. The CDR3 sequence is CATTRDRVSSTDTQYF. CDR3 DNA: TGTGCCACCACCCGGGACAGGGTCTCTAGCACAGATACGCAGTATTTT.

Comment on this clonotype: An end of the junction does not agree with germline; a read error may underlie this. This sequence joins TRBV27 and TRBJ2-3, with a tentative D call TRBD2 (7 bases). CDR3 size: 15 residues. In germline, CDR1 is MNHEY, CDR2 SMNVEV (reference sequence). The CDR3 nucleotides are TGTGCAAGCAGCCCCCTAGAGGGGGGGGGCGATACGCAGTATTTT. Amino acid sequence: CASSPLEGGGDTQYF.

This clonotype was observed at least ten times. The chain employs TRBV2 and TRBJ1-1; 8 nucleotides agree with TRBD1. Germline loops: CDR1 SNHLY, CDR2 FYNNEI. This CDR3 is 16 amino acids long. After removal of 5 bases from V and 5 bases from J, the junction contained 13 bases not matched to a gene. DNA of the CDR3: TGTGCCAGCAGTCGCCCCACGACAGGGGATGTAACTGAAGCTTTCTTT. Amino acid sequence: CASSRPTTGDVTEAFF.

V gene TRBV7-9 combines with J gene TRBJ2-5; a weak D match, TRBD2 (6 bases). The CDR3 length is 14 residues. V was clipped by 4 bases and J by 0 bases, with 9 bases between them. Germline V lookup: CDR1 SEHNR, CDR2 FQNEAQ (reference sequence). DNA of the CDR3: TGTGCCAGCAGCTCAGGAGGGCACCAAGAGACCCAGTACTTC. Translating it yields CASSSGGHQETQYF.

This clonotype was picked up many times. This sequence joins TRBV13 and TRBJ2-7; no firm D call. Germline CDR1 and CDR2: PRHDT and FYEKMQ (reference sequence). Trimming took off 2 bases at V and 4 bases at J, with 12 bases between the two ends. The length of the CDR3 is 14 residues. CDR3 DNA sequence: TGTGCCAGCAGCTTATCTGGACCATTATACGAGCAGTACTTC. Translating it yields CASSLSGPLYEQYF. The full variable domain, with the rest looked up from reference TRBV13 and TRBJ2-7, is AAGVIQSPRHLIKEKRETATLKCYPIPRHDTVYWYQQGPGQDPQFLISFYEKMQSDKGSIPDRFSAQQFSDYHSELNMSSLELGDSALYFCASSLSGPLYEQYFGPGTRLTVT.

The table lists this clonotype with many counts. The chain uses TRBV27 and TRBJ2-3; D might be TRBD1 (5 bases). Trimming took 1 base from V and 1 from J, leaving 9 bases between them. There are 15 residues in the CDR3. Germline assignment: CDR1 MNHEY and CDR2 SMNVEV (reference sequence). For the CDR3, the DNA is TGTGCCAGCAGTTTATTCAGGGTAGGCACAGATACGCAGTATTTT. Residues: CASSLFRVGTDTQYF.

This clonotype occurred many times. This chain joins TRBV28 and TRBJ2-5, with D perhaps assigned TRBD1 or TRBD2 (5 bases each). Per germline, CDR1 MDHEN and CDR2 SYDVKM. V lost 5 bases, J lost 5 bases, and 18 bases lay in between. This CDR3 has 15 amino acids. The CDR3 sequence: CASSRPLAGSETQYF. Written as DNA, the CDR3 is TGTGCCAGCAGTCGACCGCTCGCAGGGAGTGAGACCCAGTACTTC.